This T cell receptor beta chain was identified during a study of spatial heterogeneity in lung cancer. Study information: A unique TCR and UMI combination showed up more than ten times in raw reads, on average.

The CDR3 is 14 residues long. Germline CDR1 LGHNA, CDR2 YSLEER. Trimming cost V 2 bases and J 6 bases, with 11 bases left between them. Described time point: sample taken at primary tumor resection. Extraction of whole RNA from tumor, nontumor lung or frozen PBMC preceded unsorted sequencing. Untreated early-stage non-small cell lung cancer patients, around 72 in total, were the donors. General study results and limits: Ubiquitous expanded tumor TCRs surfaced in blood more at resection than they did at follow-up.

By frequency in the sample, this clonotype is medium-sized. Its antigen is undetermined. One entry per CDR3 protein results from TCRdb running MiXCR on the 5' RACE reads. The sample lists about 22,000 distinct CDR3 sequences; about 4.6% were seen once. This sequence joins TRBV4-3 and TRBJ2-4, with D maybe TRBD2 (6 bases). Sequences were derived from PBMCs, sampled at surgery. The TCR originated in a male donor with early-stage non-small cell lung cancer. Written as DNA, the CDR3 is TGCGCCAGCAGCCAAACGGGAGCCGGAAACATTCAGTACTTC. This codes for CASSQTGAGNIQYF.